This T cell receptor beta chain derives from a study of cytomegalovirus exposure and HLA in healthy donors. PCR was performed using 60 Vbeta and 13 Jbeta primers. Sequenced by immunoSEQ multiplex PCR; TCRdb stores in-frame clones only, minus some. The profile covers more than 80,000 clones, with around nine tenths appearing a single time and about a tenth taken by the ten largest. The ends lost 3 bases at V and 3 bases at J; junction bases unmatched: 6. Germline V gene sequence: CDR1 SGHDT, CDR2 YYEEEE. The CDR3 has 16 amino acids. In the case of this clone: Its antigen is unidentified.

Study-wide results and limits: TCR beta sequences reportedly predicted most subjects' HLA-A and HLA-B alleles accurately.

The source is a man aged 30 to 39 in good health and CMV-seropositive. This chain joins TRBV5-6 and TRBJ1-5; 10 bases map to TRBD1. Input material: PBMCs. The CDR3 loop is CASSSLGTGANQPQHF. The CDR3, as DNA: TGTGCCAGCAGCTCGCTCGGGACAGGGGCCAATCAGCCCCAGCATTTT.